One sample yielded the 17 T cell receptor beta chains listed below, sequenced in a study of blood T cell repertoires in COVID-19. The assay was immunoSEQ multiplex PCR, and TCRdb's table has in-frame clones only and misses some. Altogether 200,000 or so clones are present, roughly 80% being singletons, with the ten largest covering around 1.8%. What was sequenced was PBMCs or T cells enriched from blood (not recorded which). The receptors here all came from a man in his 60s who had recovered from COVID-19.

This chain links TRBV7-9 with TRBJ1-2; 9 nucleotides align to TRBD1. Germline values: CDR1 SEHNR, CDR2 FQNEAQ (reference sequence). V lost 4 bases and J lost 6; bases outside the gene matches: 9. This CDR3 is built from 15 residues. CDR3 DNA: TGTGCCAGCAGCTCCCGGGACAGGGCCATCGATGGCTACACCTTC. It codes for CASSSRDRAIDGYTF.

There are a few counts of this clone. The rearrangement joins TRBV24-1 to TRBJ1-1; D unclear. V was pared by 0 bases and J by 8 bases, with 18 bases between. CDR1 and CDR2 (germline): KGHDR, SFDVKD. This CDR3 spans 16 amino acids. The CDR3 is CATSDLPREGGKEAFF. CDR3 nucleotide sequence: TGTGCCACCAGTGATTTGCCGAGAGAGGGAGGGAAAGAAGCTTTCTTT.

The chain recombines TRBV19 with TRBJ1-2; D ambiguous. Germline V lookup: CDR1 LNHDA, CDR2 SQIVND (reference sequence). The V gene lost 5 bases and the J gene lost 4 bases, with 8 bases spanning the gap. The CDR3 runs 12 residues. CDR3 loop: CASSAPGYGYTF. Written as DNA, the CDR3 is TGTGCCAGTAGTGCCCCAGGCTATGGCTACACCTTC.

This chain uses TRBV30 with TRBJ1-1; perhaps TRBD1 as D (6 bases). The CDR3 covers 14 residues. Germline V gene sequence: CDR1 GTSNPN, CDR2 SVGIG (reference sequence). V lost 1 base and J lost 4, with 13 bases in between. In DNA form, the CDR3 reads TGTGCCTGGAGTGGGGCGTCAGGGGCCACTGAAGCTTTCTTT. Translating gives CAWSGASGATEAFF.

The chain is built from TRBV11-1 and TRBJ1-2; no definite D call. Trimming shortened V by 5 bases and J by 8 bases, and 12 bases separated the two germline ends. There are 12 residues in the CDR3. Germline V gene sequence: CDR1 SGHAT, CDR2 FQDESV (reference sequence). The DNA for the CDR3 is TGTGCCAGCAGCCAAAACTCGGGAGGCTACACCTTC. Protein sequence: CASSQNSGGYTF.

The gene calls are TRBV24-1 and TRBJ2-1, with D perhaps matching TRBD2 (7 bases). This CDR3 is built from 16 residues. V lost 4 bases, J lost 10 bases, and 22 bases lay in between. CDR1 and CDR2 from the germline V gene are KGHDR and SFDVKD. CDR3 nucleotide sequence: TGTGCCACCAGTGACTACGGACTAGGGGGTATAGGGGAGCAGTTCTTC. It codes for CATSDYGLGGIGEQFF.

This chain links TRBV7-6 with TRBJ1-2, with 9 bases that match TRBD1. The CDR3 runs 13 residues. J was trimmed by 3 bases and V by 5 bases; bases with no gene match: 1. Germline CDR1 and CDR2: SGHVS and FNYEAQ. DNA for the CDR3: TGTGCCAGCAGCCGGGACAGGGACTATGGCTACACCTTC. It translates to CASSRDRDYGYTF.

This rearrangement joins TRBV5-1 to TRBJ1-1, with D possibly matching TRBD1 (6 bases). CDR1 and CDR2 from the germline V gene are SGHRS and YFSETQ. V was trimmed by 4 bases and J by 6 bases, leaving 10 bases between them. This CDR3 has 12 amino acids. As DNA, the CDR3 is TGCGCCAGCAGCCAGACAGGCGCTGAAGCTTTCTTT. Amino acids: CASSQTGAEAFF.

The rearrangement joins TRBV10-3 to TRBJ1-1, with TRBD1 as a possible D gene (5 bases). Germline V lookup: CDR1 ENHRY, CDR2 SYGVKD. Trimming removed 7 bases from V and 0 bases from J, with 12 bases in between. The CDR3 runs 14 residues. The DNA of the CDR3 is TGTGCCATCAAGTCGGCAGGGCTGAACACTGAAGCTTTCTTT. Amino acid sequence: CAIKSAGLNTEAFF.

DNA of the CDR3: TGTGCCAGCAGCCAAGAATTTAGAAGCGGGGGGAACACCGGGGAGCTGTTTTTT. Amino acids: CASSQEFRSGGNTGELFF. The chain is built from TRBV3-1 (or the pseudogene TRBV3-2) and TRBJ2-2, with 8 bases identical to TRBD2. Germline V gene sequence: CDR1 LGHDT, CDR2 YNNKEL (reference sequence). J lost 1 base, V lost 0 bases, and 7 bases had no gene match. The length of the CDR3 is 18 residues.

The chain carries TRBV11-3 and TRBJ2-7; TRBD1 matches at 9 bases. Germline loops: CDR1 SGHNT, CDR2 YENEEA. This CDR3 has 14 residues. The ends lost 3 bases at V and 3 bases at J; junction bases unmatched: 3. CDR3 amino acids: CASSFRTGVYEQYF. Here the CDR3 DNA reads TGTGCCAGCAGCTTCAGGACAGGGGTCTACGAGCAGTACTTC.

This chain links TRBV30 with TRBJ1-1, with 9 bases aligning to TRBD1. The trim removed 1 base at V and 5 bases at J, leaving 8 bases unmatched. Germline CDR1 GTSNPN, CDR2 SVGIG (reference sequence). The CDR3 is 15 residues long. The CDR3 DNA follows: TGTGCCTGGAGTGATACAGGGGGCGTTGGAACTGAAGCTTTCTTT. Its protein is CAWSDTGGVGTEAFF.

V gene TRBV18 combines with J gene TRBJ2-1; perhaps TRBD2 as D (6 bases). This CDR3 is 14 amino acids long. Germline CDR1 is KGHSH and CDR2 is LQKENI. V lost 4 bases, J lost 8 bases, and 15 bases lay in between. The CDR3 loop is CASSLLRGGDEQFF. CDR3 bases: TGTGCCAGCTCACTGTTGCGGGGAGGCGATGAGCAGTTCTTC.

This clone occurred a few times. The V and J genes are TRBV11-2 and TRBJ2-5, with TRBD1 identical over 10 bases. Germline CDR1 is SGHAT and CDR2 is FQNNGV. CDR3 length equals 15 residues. Trimming cost V 4 bases and J 7 bases; bases outside gene matches: 9. This CDR3 is CASSSLDRDRGTQYF. The CDR3 bases are TGTGCCAGCAGCTCGTTGGACAGGGACAGGGGGACCCAGTACTTC.

The chain is built from TRBV7-9 and TRBJ1-1; 8 nucleotides align to TRBD1. CDR1 and CDR2 (germline): SEHNR, FQNEAQ (reference sequence). This CDR3 comprises 15 residues. Trimming cost V 4 bases and J 4 bases; bases outside gene matches: 8. CDR3 protein: CASSSTGQGVTEAFF. The CDR3 DNA reads TGTGCCAGCAGCTCAACCGGACAGGGAGTCACTGAAGCTTTCTTT.

This chain uses TRBV19 with TRBJ1-1, with 7 bases lining up with TRBD1. J was trimmed by 1 base and V by 7 bases; bases with no gene match: 6. This CDR3 is 14 amino acids long. Germline V CDR1 and CDR2: LNHDA, SQIVND (reference sequence). The CDR3 reads CASKTGAPNTEAFF. CDR3 coding DNA: TGTGCCAGTAAAACAGGGGCACCGAACACTGAAGCTTTCTTT. Based on the CDR3 plus reference TRBV19 and TRBJ1-1, the full variable domain is DGGITQSPKYLFRKEGQNVTLSCEQNLNHDAMYWYRQDPGQGLRLIYYSQIVNDFQKGDIAEGYSVSREKKESFPLTVTSAQKNPTAFYLCASKTGAPNTEAFFGQGTRLTVV.

With regard to this clone: The CDR3 does not close with the conserved phenylalanine or tryptophan, likely indicating a read error. The DNA is omitted, as the CDR3 cannot be located on it reliably, and the CDR3 follows TCRdb's listing. This rearrangement joins TRBV6-5 to TRBJ1-1; the tabulated D call, TRBD1, remains unverified against the DNA. The CDR3 length equals 14 residues, ends included. The germline V gene has CDR1 MNHEY and CDR2 SVGAGI. The CDR3 region is CASSPARAATLNYR.